This T cell receptor beta chain was sequenced in a study of technical replicates of blood from a handful of donors. This clone was detected once. Using immunoSEQ multiplex PCR, the repertoire was profiled, and TCRdb retains in-frame clones only, with some absent. This sample yields more than 65,000 clones, of which around four fifths are seen a single time; roughly 3.7% belongs to the top ten. J lost 5 bases, V lost 5 bases, and 11 bases had no gene match. Germline V gene sequence: CDR1 MNHEY, CDR2 SVGAGI. CDR3 length: 15 residues. The sequenced material came from PBMCs. The sequence was obtained from a human donor in good health. Some clones in this sample may be carry-over from other donors' samples. This chain joins TRBV6-5 and TRBJ2-7; the match to TRBD2 covers 8 bases. The CDR3 reads CASSQTSALYNEQYF. Here the CDR3 DNA reads TGTGCCAGCAGTCAGACTAGCGCGCTTTACAACGAGCAGTACTTC.